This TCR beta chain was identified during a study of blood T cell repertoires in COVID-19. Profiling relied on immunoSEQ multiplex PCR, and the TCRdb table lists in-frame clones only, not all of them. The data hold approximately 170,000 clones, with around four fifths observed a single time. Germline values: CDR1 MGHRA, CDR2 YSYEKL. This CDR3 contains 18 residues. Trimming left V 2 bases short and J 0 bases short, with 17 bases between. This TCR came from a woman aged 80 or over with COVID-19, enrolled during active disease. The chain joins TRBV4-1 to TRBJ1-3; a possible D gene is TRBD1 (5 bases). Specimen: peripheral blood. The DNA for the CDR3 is TGCGCCAGCAGCCAACGGGGGAACCTAATCTCCTCTGGAAACACCATATATTTT. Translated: CASSQRGNLISSGNTIYF.